The 7 T cell receptor beta chains reported below all come from one sample, sequenced in a study of monozygotic twins with inflammatory bowel disease. TCRdb re-called the 5' RACE reads, yielding one record per CDR3 amino acid sequence without DNA. This repertoire includes around 400,000 distinct CDR3 sequences. Sequenced material: blood. The origin of the receptors is a human donor with ulcerative colitis or Crohn's disease, or a healthy co-twin of an affected twin (not recorded which).

The rearrangement links TRBV7-2 to TRBJ2-5. From germline, CDR1 is SGHTA and CDR2 FQGNSA. This CDR3 comprises 15 residues. CDR3 in amino acids: CASSLAGHGKETQYF.

The chain is built from TRBV19 and TRBJ1-5; there is no DNA to check the TCRdb D call of TRBD1. The CDR3 has 13 amino acids. Germline V lookup: CDR1 LNHDA, CDR2 SQIVND (reference sequence). CDR3 sequence reads: CASNRGGGQPQHF.

J is TRBJ2-2 and V is TRBV29-1. This CDR3 comprises 13 residues. From germline, CDR1 is SQVTM and CDR2 ANQGSEA. CDR3 sequence: CSVDKRGAGELFF.

The J gene is TRBJ2-1, the V gene TRBV10-3; TCRdb calls TRBD1, which cannot be checked without DNA. The length of the CDR3 is 15 residues. Germline CDR1 and CDR2: ENHRY and SYGVKD. The chain's CDR3 is CAISDSTGPYNEQFF.

J is TRBJ2-6 and V is TRBV9; TCRdb selects TRBD1, and the lack of DNA leaves this call unchecked. The CDR3 totals 17 residues. The V gene's germline CDR1 is SGDLS and CDR2 YYNGEE. The CDR3 region is CASSDPRILSGANVLTF.

The chain uses TRBV20-1 and TRBJ1-2. Germline V gene sequence: CDR1 DFQATT, CDR2 SNEGSKA (reference sequence). The CDR3 runs 12 residues. Here the CDR3 reads CSARPEFDGYTF.

The V gene is TRBV5-1, the J gene TRBJ2-7. This CDR3 is built from 13 residues. Germline V lookup: CDR1 SGHRS, CDR2 YFSETQ. CDR3 residues: CASSLGASYEQYF.